This T cell receptor (beta chain) was captured in a study of technical replicates of blood from several donors. Here immunoSEQ multiplex PCR was the method, and the copy in TCRdb shows in-frame clones only, minus some. The repertoire holds roughly 100,000 clones, about 96% seen once, with 0.35% to 0.45% in the top ten. This sequence was found in a human donor in good health. Sequenced material: T cells isolated from PBMCs.

In DNA, the CDR3 is TGTGCCAGCGCACGACAGGGGATCTATGGCTACACCTTC. Protein product: CASARQGIYGYTF. The chain links TRBV7-9 to TRBJ1-2; TRBD1 matches 8 bases. Germline V gene sequence: CDR1 SEHNR, CDR2 FQNEAQ (reference sequence). V lost 8 bases and J lost 4; bases outside the gene matches: 6. The CDR3 sequence is 13 residues long.